These 11 T cell receptor beta chains originate from one sample sequenced in a study of blood T cell repertoires in COVID-19 (dated by TCRdb to 2020 to 2021). The library was prepared using the immunoSEQ multiplex PCR assay. Drawn from immuneACCESS, this table holds only the in-frame rearrangements with V and J called that TCRdb kept. Clones are partly lost; checked studies trace under half to an unresolved V gene and leave the rest unexplained. This sample is represented by 300,000 to 350,000 clones; around 90% of them were singletons. Together, the top ten hold more than 6% of the sample. Material: peripheral blood. These receptors all stem from a woman between 25 and 40 years old with COVID-19, enrolled during active disease.

In the case of this clone: An end of the junction differs from the germline gene, which may be a read error. The chain carries TRBV6-1 and TRBJ2-4; TRBD2 matches 8 bases. In germline, CDR1 is MNHNS, CDR2 SASEGT. CDR3 length: 15 amino acids. The CDR3 protein is CASSEAGARVGIQYF. DNA for the CDR3: TGTGCCAGCAGCGAAGCGGGAGCTAGGGTGGGCATTCAGTACTTC.

This rearrangement joins TRBV4-2 to TRBJ1-5, with 11 bases lining up with TRBD1. The length of the CDR3 is 15 residues. Germline CDR1 reads LGHNA; CDR2 reads YNFKEQ. The V segment lost 0 bases and the J segment 7 bases; nucleotides outside the gene matches: 2. DNA of the CDR3: TGTGCCAGCAGCCAAGATAGGGACAGGGGGCAGCCCCAGCATTTT. It is translated as CASSQDRDRGQPQHF.

V is TRBV5-1 and J is TRBJ2-7; 7 bases are shared with TRBD1. Germline V lookup: CDR1 SGHRS, CDR2 YFSETQ. J was trimmed by 3 bases and V by 0 bases; bases with no gene match: 3. The CDR3 consists of 14 residues. CDR3 DNA sequence: TGCGCCAGCAGCTTGGGTTCAGGGGGCTACGAGCAGTACTTC. The encoded protein is CASSLGSGGYEQYF.

This clone showed up just once. This chain links TRBV6-4 with TRBJ2-3; 11 positions agree with TRBD2. Germline V gene sequence: CDR1 MRHNA, CDR2 SNTAGT. This CDR3 is 14 amino acids long. V shed 5 bases and J 7 bases; nucleotides not matched to a gene: 5. The CDR3 here is CASSTSGSANTQYF. In nucleotides, the CDR3 is TGTGCCAGCAGTACTAGCGGGAGTGCTAATACGCAGTATTTT.

The chain links TRBV27 to TRBJ2-5; 7 positions agree with TRBD1. The CDR3 has 14 amino acids. V gave up 5 bases and J gave up 1 base; unmatched junction bases: 4. The germline V gene encodes CDR1 MNHEY and CDR2 SMNVEV (reference sequence). The CDR3 loop reads CASSPGQLQETQYF. CDR3 nucleotides: TGTGCCAGCAGTCCGGGACAGCTCCAAGAGACCCAGTACTTC.

This chain joins TRBV10-3 and TRBJ2-7; D gene unclear. The V gene's germline CDR1 is ENHRY and CDR2 SYGVKD. The length of the CDR3 is 13 residues. The V and J ends lost 0 bases and 5 bases respectively, with 8 bases between them. This CDR3 is CAISESKADEQYF. In DNA form, the CDR3 reads TGTGCCATCAGTGAGTCGAAGGCGGACGAGCAGTACTTC.

V usage is TRBV7-2 and J usage is TRBJ2-1; 10 bases align to TRBD2. There are 16 residues in the CDR3. Trimming removed 7 bases from V and 4 bases from J; junction bases left unmatched: 10. Germline V gene sequence: CDR1 SGHTA, CDR2 FQGNSA. The CDR3 reads CASTLWGTSAYNEQFF. The CDR3 nucleotides are TGTGCCAGCACCCTGTGGGGGACTAGCGCGTACAATGAGCAGTTCTTC.

This chain uses TRBV7-9 with TRBJ2-1; 10 bases agree with TRBD2. This CDR3 is 16 amino acids long. CDR1 and CDR2 from the germline V gene are SEHNR and FQNEAQ (reference sequence). The junction had 4 bases not matched to a gene; V was cut back by 5 bases and J by 0 bases. The CDR3 here is CASSPGLASSYNEQFF. CDR3 nucleotide sequence: TGTGCCAGCAGCCCGGGACTAGCGAGCTCCTACAATGAGCAGTTCTTC. The variable domain in full, completed from reference TRBV7-9 and TRBJ2-1, reads DTGVSQNPRHKITKRGQNVTFRCDPISEHNRLYWYRQTLGQGPEFLTYFQNEAQLEKSRLLSDRFSAERPKGSFSTLEIQRTEQGDSAMYLCASSPGLASSYNEQFFGPGTRLTVL.

The rearrangement uses TRBV29-1 and TRBJ2-2; TRBD2 agrees at 14 bases. This CDR3 has 16 residues. The germline CDR1 and CDR2 sequences are SQVTM and ANQGSEA. V shed 3 bases, J shed 1 base, and the junction held 1 base outside the gene matches. CDR3 amino acids: CSVEGLAGVNTGELFF. The CDR3 DNA sequence: TGCAGCGTTGAGGGACTAGCGGGAGTGAACACCGGGGAGCTGTTTTTT.

The V gene is TRBV2, the J gene TRBJ2-7; perhaps TRBD2 as D (6 bases). The CDR3 is 13 residues long. The V gene's germline CDR1 is SNHLY and CDR2 FYNNEI. The ends were cut back, 6 bases at V and 3 bases at J, with 12 bases in the middle. The CDR3 spells CASRGDSSYEQYF. In DNA, the CDR3 is TGTGCCAGCAGAGGGGACTCAAGCTACGAGCAGTACTTC.

The chain combines TRBV12-3 or TRBV12-4 with TRBJ1-5; D is undetermined. CDR3 length: 12 residues. The V end was cut by 7 bases, the J end by 0 bases, with 4 bases between. The CDR3 here is CASTYSNQPQHF. CDR3 sequence (DNA): TGTGCCAGCACCTATAGCAATCAGCCCCAGCATTTT.